This TCR beta chain was documented in a study of CD8+ T cells in alopecia areata. Study-level points and caveats: Although TCR sharing was seen in mice, sharing across patients was less clear, possibly for HLA-related reasons. Normal scalp had lower clonality than lesional scalp, with alopecia totalis/universalis lesions showing this most strongly. Scalp repertoires also include resident alphabeta T cells from normal skin.

A note on this clone: No antigen is known for it.

cDNA prepared by RNA extraction and subsequent reverse transcription served as the template for sequencing. Sequencing used immunoSEQ multiplex PCR; TCRdb keeps in-frame clones, though not all of them. Of 200,000 or so clones listed, just over 55% are singletons. Sorting of PBMCs yielded the CD4+ and CD8+ T cells. This receptor was taken from a human donor in good health. The specimen was CD8+ T cells sorted from blood.

The CDR3 DNA reads as TGTGCCGGCCTCTTGGTCCTGGCGGGGCAGCAGTATTTT. Amino acid sequence: CAGLLVLAGQQYF. The J gene is TRBJ2-3, the V gene TRBV30; maybe TRBD2 (6 bases). V lost 8 bases and J lost 11, with 23 bases in between. The CDR3 is 13 amino acids. CDR1 is GTSNPN, CDR2 SVGIG, per germline (reference sequence).